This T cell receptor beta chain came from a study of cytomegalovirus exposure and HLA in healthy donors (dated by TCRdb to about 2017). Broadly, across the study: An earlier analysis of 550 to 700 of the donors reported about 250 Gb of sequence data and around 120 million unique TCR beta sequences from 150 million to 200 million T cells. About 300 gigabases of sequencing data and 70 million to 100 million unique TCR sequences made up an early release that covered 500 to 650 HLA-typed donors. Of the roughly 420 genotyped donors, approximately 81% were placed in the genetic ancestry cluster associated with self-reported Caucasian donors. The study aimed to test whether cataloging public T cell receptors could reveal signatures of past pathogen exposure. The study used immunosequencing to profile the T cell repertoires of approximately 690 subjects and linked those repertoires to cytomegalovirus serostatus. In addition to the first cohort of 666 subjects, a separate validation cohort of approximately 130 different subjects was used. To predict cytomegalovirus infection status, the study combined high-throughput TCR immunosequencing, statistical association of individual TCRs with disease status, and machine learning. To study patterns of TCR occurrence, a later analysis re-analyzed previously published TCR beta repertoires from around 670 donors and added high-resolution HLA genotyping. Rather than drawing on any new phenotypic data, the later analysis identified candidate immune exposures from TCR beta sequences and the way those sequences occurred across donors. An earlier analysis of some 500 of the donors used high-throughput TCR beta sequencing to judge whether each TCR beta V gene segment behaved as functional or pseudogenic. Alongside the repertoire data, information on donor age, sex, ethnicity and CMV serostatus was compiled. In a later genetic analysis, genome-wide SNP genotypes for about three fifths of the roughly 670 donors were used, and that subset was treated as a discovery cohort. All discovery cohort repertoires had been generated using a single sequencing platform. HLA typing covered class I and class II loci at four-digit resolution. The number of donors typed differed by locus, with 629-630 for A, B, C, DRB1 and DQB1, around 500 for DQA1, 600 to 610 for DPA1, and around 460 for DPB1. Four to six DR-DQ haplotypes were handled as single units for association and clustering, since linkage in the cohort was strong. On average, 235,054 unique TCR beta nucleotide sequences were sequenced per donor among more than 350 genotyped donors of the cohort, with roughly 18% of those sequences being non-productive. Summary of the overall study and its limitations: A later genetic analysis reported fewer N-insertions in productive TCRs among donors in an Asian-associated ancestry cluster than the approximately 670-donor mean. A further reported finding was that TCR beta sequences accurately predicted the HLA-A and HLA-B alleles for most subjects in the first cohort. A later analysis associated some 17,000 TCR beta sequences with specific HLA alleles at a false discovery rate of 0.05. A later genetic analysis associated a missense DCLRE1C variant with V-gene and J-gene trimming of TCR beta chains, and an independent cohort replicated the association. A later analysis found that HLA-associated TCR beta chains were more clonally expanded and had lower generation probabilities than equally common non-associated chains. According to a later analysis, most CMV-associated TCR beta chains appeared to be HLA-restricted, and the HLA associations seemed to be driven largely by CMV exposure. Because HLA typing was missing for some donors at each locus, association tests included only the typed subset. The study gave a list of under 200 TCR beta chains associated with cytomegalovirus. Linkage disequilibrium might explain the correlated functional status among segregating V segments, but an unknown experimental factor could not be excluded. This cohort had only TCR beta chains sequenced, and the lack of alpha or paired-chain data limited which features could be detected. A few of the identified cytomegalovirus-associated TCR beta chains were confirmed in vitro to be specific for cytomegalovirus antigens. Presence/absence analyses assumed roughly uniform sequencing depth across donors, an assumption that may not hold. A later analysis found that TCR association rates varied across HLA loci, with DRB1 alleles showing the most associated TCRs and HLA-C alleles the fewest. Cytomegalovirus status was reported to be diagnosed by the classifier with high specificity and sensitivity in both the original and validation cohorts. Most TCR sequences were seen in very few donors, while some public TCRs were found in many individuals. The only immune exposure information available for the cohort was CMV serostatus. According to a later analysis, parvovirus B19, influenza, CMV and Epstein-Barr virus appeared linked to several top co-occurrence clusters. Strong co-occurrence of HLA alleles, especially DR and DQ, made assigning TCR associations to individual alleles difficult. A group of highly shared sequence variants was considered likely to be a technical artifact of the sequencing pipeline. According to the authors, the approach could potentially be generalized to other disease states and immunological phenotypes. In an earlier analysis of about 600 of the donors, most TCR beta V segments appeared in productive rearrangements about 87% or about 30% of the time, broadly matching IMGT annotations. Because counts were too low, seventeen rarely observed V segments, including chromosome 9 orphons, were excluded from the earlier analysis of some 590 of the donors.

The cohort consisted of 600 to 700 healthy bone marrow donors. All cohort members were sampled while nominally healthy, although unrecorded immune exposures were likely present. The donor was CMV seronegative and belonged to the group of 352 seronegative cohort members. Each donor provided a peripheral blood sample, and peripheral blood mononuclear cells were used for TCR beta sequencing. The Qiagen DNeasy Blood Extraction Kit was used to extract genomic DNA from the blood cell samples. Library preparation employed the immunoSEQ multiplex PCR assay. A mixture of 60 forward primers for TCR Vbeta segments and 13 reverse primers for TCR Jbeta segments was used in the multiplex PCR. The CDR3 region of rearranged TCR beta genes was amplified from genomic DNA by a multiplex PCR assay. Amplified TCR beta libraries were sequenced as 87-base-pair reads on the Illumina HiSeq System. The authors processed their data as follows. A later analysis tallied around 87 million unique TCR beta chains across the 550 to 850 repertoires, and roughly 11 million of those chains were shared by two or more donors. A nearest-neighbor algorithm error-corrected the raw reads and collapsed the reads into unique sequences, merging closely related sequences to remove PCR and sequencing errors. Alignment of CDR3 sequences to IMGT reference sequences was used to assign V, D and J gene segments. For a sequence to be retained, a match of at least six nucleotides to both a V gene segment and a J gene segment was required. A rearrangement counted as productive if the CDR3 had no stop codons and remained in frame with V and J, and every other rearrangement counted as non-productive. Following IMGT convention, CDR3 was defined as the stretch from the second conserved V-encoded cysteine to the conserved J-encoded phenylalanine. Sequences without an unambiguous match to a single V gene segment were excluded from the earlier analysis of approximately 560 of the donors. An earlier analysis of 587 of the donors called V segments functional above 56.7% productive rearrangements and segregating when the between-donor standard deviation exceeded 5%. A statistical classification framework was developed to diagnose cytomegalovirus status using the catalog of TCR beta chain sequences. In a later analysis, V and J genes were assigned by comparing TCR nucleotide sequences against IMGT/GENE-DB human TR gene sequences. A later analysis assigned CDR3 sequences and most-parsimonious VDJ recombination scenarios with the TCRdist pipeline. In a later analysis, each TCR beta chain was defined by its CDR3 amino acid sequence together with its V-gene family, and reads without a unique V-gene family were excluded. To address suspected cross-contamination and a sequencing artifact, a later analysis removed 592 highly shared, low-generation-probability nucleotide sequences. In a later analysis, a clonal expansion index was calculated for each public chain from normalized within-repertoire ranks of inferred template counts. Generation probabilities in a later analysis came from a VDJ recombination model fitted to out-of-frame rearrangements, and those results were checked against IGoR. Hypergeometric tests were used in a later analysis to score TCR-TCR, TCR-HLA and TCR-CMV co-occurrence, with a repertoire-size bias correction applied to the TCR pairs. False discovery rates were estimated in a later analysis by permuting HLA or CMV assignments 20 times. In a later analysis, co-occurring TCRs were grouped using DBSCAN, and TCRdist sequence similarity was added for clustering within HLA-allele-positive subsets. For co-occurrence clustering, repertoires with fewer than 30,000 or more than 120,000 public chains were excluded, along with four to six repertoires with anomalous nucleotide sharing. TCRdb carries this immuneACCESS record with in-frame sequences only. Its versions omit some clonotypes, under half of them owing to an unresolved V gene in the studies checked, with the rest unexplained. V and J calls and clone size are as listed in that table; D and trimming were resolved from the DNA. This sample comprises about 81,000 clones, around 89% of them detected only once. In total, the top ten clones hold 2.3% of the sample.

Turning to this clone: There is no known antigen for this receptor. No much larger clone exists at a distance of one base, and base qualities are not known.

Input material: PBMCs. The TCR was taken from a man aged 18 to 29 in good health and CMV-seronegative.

The bases read TGTGCCAGCAGTTATTCAGGACTAGCGGGAGTCTACGAGCAGTACTTC. Translation gives CASSYSGLAGVYEQYF. The rearrangement joined TRBV6-5 to TRBJ2-7, and TRBD2 matches 13 of the central bases. From the cysteine up to the phenylalanine, the CDR3 has a length of 16 residues. Only the CDR3 DNA stays, 48 bases, in frame from base 1. From a lookup of the germline V gene, CDR1 and CDR2 are MNHEY and SVGAGI. V trim: 3 bases; J trim: 3 bases; unmatched bases: 5.